The entry below gives a single TCR beta chain sequence along with its context. What it recognizes is unknown. This specimen belongs to a study of CD8 T cells in Susac syndrome. General study points: The study's TCR sequencing and HLA analysis drew on a certain number of individuals. That number was acknowledged as relatively small.

The J segment lost 3 bases and the V segment lost 5 bases, leaving 8 bases of the junction unmatched. CDR3 length: 14 residues. Looked up from germline, CDR1 is DFQATT and CDR2 is SNEGSKA (reference sequence). Roughly 0.45 to 1 ug RNA was reverse transcribed with random hexamers. TCRdb used MiXCR to reprocess the immunoSEQ multiplex PCR reads, holding one entry per CDR3 protein. In the table there are more than 95,000 distinct CDR3 sequences, about 95% of which are singletons. Negative isolation was used for CD8+ and CD4+ T cells, and FACS enrichment was applied to TEMRA cells. The origin of this receptor is a human donor in good health. The specimen was CD4+ T cells from PBMCs. The chain combines TRBV20-1 with TRBJ2-5, with 8 bases matching TRBD2. In DNA form, the CDR3 reads TGCAGTGCTCGTGGACTAGCAGGGGAAGAGACCCAGTACTTC. Protein sequence: CSARGLAGEETQYF.